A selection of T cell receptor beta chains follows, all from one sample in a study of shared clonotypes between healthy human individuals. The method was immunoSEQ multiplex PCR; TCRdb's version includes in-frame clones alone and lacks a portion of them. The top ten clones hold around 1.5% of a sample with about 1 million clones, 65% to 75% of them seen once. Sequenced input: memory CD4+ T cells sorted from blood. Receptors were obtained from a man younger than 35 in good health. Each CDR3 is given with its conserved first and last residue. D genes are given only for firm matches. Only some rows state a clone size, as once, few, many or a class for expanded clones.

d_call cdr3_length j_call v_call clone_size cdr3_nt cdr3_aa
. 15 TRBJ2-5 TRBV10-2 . TGCGCCAGCAGTGAACAGGGCGCCCATCAAGAGACCCAGTACTTC CASSEQGAHQETQYF
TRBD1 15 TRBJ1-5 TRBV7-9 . TGTGCCAGCAGCCAGGGGGGATCTAGCAATCAGCCCCAGCATTTT CASSQGGSSNQPQHF
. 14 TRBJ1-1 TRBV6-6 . TGTGCCAGCACCAACGGGGGGTTTGGCACTGAAGCTTTCTTT CASTNGGFGTEAFF
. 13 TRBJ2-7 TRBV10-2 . TGCGCCAGCAGTGAGACTGGATACTACGAGCAGTACTTC CASSETGYYEQYF
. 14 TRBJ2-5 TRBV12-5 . TGTGCTAGTGGTTTTGGGGGCTTTGGGGAGACCCAGTACTTC CASGFGGFGETQYF
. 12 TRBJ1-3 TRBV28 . TGTGCCAGCAGGGCGGGGAAAAACACCATATATTTT CASRAGKNTIYF
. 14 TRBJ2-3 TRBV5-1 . TGCGCCAGCAGCCGAGGAACCCGCACAGATACGCAGTATTTT CASSRGTRTDTQYF
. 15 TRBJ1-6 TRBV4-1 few TGCGCCAGCAGCCAAGTAGGGACGGGGAATTCACCCCTCCACTTT CASSQVGTGNSPLHF
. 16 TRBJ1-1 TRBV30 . TGTGCCTGGAGTCCCCTAGGGCGGGGGATGAACACTGAAGCTTTCTTT CAWSPLGRGMNTEAFF
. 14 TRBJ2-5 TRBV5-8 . TGTGCCAGCAGCTTGGGGGGGAAACAAGAGACCCAGTACTTC CASSLGGKQETQYF
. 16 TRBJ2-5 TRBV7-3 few TGTGCCAGCAGCTTAAAGGGGCGGGGATTCCAAGAGACCCAGTACTTC CASSLKGRGFQETQYF
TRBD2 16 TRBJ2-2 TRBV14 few TGTGCCAGCAGCCGACAGACTAGCGCAAGTTCCGGGGAGCTGTTTTTT CASSRQTSASSGELFF
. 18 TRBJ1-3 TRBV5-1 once TGCGCCAGCAGCTTGGAAGGGTATAGGGGAAAGCGAGGAAACACCATATATTTT CASSLEGYRGKRGNTIYF
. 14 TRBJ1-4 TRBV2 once TGTGCCAGCAGTGAAGTTGGGGACCGCGAAAAACTGTTTTTT CASSEVGDREKLFF
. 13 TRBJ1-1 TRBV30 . TGTGCCTGGAGTGTATTCGAGGGAAAGGAAGCTTTCTTT CAWSVFEGKEAFF
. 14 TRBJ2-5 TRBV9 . TGTGCCAGCAGCGTAGGAGGGGCCGTCGAGACCCAGTACTTC CASSVGGAVETQYF
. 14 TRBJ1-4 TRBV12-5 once TGTGCTAGTGGTTTGGGGAGACAGTCGGAAAAACTGTTTTTT CASGLGRQSEKLFF
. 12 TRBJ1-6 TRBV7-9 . TGTGCCAGCAGCCTCCTGGGATCACCCCTCCACTTT CASSLLGSPLHF
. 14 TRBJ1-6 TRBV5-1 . TGCGCCAGCAGCTTGGAACAGGTTAATTCACCCCTCCACTTT CASSLEQVNSPLHF
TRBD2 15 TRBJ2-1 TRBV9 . TGTGCCAGCAGCTCTGCAGCGGGGGCCTACAATGAGCAGTTCTTC CASSSAAGAYNEQFF
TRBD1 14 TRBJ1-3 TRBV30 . TGTGCCTGGAGTGGACAGGGGGGTTTGAACACCATACATTTT CAWSGQGGLNTIHF
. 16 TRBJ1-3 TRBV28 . TGTGCCAGCAGTTCTCCCGGGACCAACTCTGGAAACACCATATATTTT CASSSPGTNSGNTIYF
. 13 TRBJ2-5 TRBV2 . TGTGCCACGCAGGGGTTGAGGTGGGAGACCCAGTACTTC CATQGLRWETQYF
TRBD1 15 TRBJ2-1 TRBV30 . TGTGCCTGGAGTGCACGGGACAGTGGGGCCAATGAGCAGTTCTTC CAWSARDSGANEQFF
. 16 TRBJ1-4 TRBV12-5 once TGTGCTAGTGGTTTGGTCATAGGGGGTGATAATGAAAAACTGTTTTTT CASGLVIGGDNEKLFF
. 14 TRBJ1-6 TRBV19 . TGTGCCAGTAATGGGGGCAGGGCTACCTCACCCCTCCACTTT CASNGGRATSPLHF
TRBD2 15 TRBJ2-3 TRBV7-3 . TGTGCCAGCAGTCGTAGCGGGGTGGGCACAGATACGCAGTATTTT CASSRSGVGTDTQYF
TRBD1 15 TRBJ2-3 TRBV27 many TGTGCCAGCAGTTTAGGACAGGGGGTTCGGGATACGCAGTATTTT CASSLGQGVRDTQYF
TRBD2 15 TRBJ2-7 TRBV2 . TGTGCCAGCAGCCCTACCAGCGGGAGGAGCGGCGAGCAGTACTTC CASSPTSGRSGEQYF
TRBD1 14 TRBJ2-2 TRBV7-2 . TGTGCCAGCAGCCCGACAGGGGGGGTGGGGGAGCTGTTTTTT CASSPTGGVGELFF
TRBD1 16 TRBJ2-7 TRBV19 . TGTGCCAGTAGTATAGGCTCGGGACAGGGGGCTCGTGAGCAGTACTTC CASSIGSGQGAREQYF
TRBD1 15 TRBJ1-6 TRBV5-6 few TGTGCCAGCAGCGGAAGACAGGGAAATAATTCACCCCTCCACTTT CASSGRQGNNSPLHF
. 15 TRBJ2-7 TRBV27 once TGTGCCAGCAGTTTAAACCGGCCGGGATTCTACGAGCAGTACTTC CASSLNRPGFYEQYF
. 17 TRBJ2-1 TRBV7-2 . TGTGCCAGCACCAGATTCCCAGGGGGGGCCTCCTACAATGAGCAGTTCTTC CASTRFPGGASYNEQFF
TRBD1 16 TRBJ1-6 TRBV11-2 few TGTGCCAGCCAGTGGGACAGGGCCTCCTATAATTCACCCCTCCACTTT CASQWDRASYNSPLHF
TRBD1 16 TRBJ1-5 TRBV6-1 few TGTGCCAGCAGTGGAGGGGACAGGGCTGGTCATCAGCCCCAGCATTTT CASSGGDRAGHQPQHF
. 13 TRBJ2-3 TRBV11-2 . TGTGCCAGCAGCGGGCAGCTCACAGATACGCAGTATTTT CASSGQLTDTQYF
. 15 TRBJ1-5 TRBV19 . TGTGCCAGTAGTGCAAACCCGGGGGCCTTGGGGCCCCAGCATTTT CASSANPGALGPQHF
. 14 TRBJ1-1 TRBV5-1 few TGCGCCAGCAGCTTGGAAGGGGGAGGAACTGAAGCTTTCTTT CASSLEGGGTEAFF
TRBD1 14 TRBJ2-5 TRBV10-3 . TGTGCCATCAGAGCCACAGGGGGCCAAGAGACCCAGTACTTC CAIRATGGQETQYF
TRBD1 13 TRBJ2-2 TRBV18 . TGTGCCAGCTCTACAGGGGCTACCGGGGAGCTGTTTTTT CASSTGATGELFF